The 14 T cell receptor beta chains below were found in one sample sequenced in a study of T-cell memory formation after mild COVID-19. TCRdb called the 5' RACE reads again in MiXCR, with one record for every CDR3 protein. The table records approximately 180,000 distinct CDR3 sequences, more than 15% of them present only once. Sequenced input: PBMCs or a T cell subset sorted from them (not recorded which). The receptors here all came from an adult woman who had mild COVID-19 (a few samples of this study predate the infection). Cell type and time point are not known.

This sequence joins TRBV20-1 and TRBJ2-1; D remains ambiguous. The V end lost 1 base, the J end lost 4 bases, and 17 bases lay between the germline ends. Germline V CDR1 and CDR2: DFQATT, SNEGSKA (reference sequence). This CDR3 is built from 16 residues. The CDR3, as DNA: TGCAGTGCTAGAGGTTTACGGCGGATATCGTACAATGAGCAGTTCTTC. Amino acids: CSARGLRRISYNEQFF.

V and J are TRBV20-1 and TRBJ2-4; 10 nucleotides line up with TRBD2. The CDR3 has 16 amino acids. V shed 6 bases and J 3 bases; nucleotides not matched to a gene: 11. Germline V gene sequence: CDR1 DFQATT, CDR2 SNEGSKA (reference sequence). In nucleotides, the CDR3 is TGCAGTGCCGATTCCAGCGGGAGGGCCGGCAAAAACATTCAGTACTTC. As protein: CSADSSGRAGKNIQYF.

V gene TRBV5-1 combines with J gene TRBJ2-7; perhaps TRBD1 as D (5 bases). Trimming pared 0 bases from V and 5 bases from J, leaving 15 bases between. The CDR3 runs to 15 residues. Germline V gives CDR1 SGHRS, CDR2 YFSETQ. The CDR3 sequence is CASSLARVGAHEQYF. The CDR3 DNA is TGCGCCAGCAGCTTGGCTCGGGTAGGGGCCCACGAGCAGTACTTC.

This clonotype was seen a few times. The rearrangement joins TRBV20-1 to TRBJ2-3; D unresolved. The V gene lost 0 bases and the J gene lost 2 bases, with 9 bases spanning the gap. Germline loops: CDR1 DFQATT, CDR2 SNEGSKA (reference sequence). The CDR3 covers 14 residues. The chain's CDR3 is CSARDGTTTDTQYF. CDR3 nucleotides: TGCAGTGCTAGAGATGGAACTACCACAGATACGCAGTATTTT.

This sequence joins TRBV5-6 and TRBJ2-7, with D perhaps TRBD1 or TRBD2 (5 bases each). V was shortened by 4 bases and J by 2 bases, with 22 bases between the two germline ends. Germline V gene sequence: CDR1 SGHDT, CDR2 YYEEEE. There are 17 residues in the CDR3. The CDR3 loop reads CASSLPSGRLRTYEQYF. Written as DNA, the CDR3 is TGTGCCAGCAGCCTTCCGTCGGGGCGGTTGCGTACCTACGAGCAGTACTTC.

This chain uses TRBV4-1 with TRBJ1-2, with D tentatively TRBD1 (6 bases). Trimming left V 0 bases short and J 4 bases short, with 15 bases between. Per germline, CDR1 MGHRA and CDR2 YSYEKL. The CDR3 has 16 amino acids. Here the CDR3 DNA reads TGCGCCAGCAGCCAAGATCATACCGCAGGGGCCTATGGCTACACCTTC. Protein sequence: CASSQDHTAGAYGYTF.

The genes are TRBV12-3 or TRBV12-4 and TRBJ1-2, with 8 bases aligning to TRBD1. Trimming took 2 bases from V and 5 from J; bases not matched to a gene: 16. This CDR3 is 18 amino acids long. The CDR3 bases are TGTGCCAGCAGTTTAAGGACAGGGACCTCGTGGGGTAGATATGGCTACACCTTC. Translating gives CASSLRTGTSWGRYGYTF.

The gene calls are TRBV6-6 and TRBJ2-3; D is perhaps TRBD1 or TRBD2 (6 bases each). The germline V and J ends were trimmed by 6 bases and 2 bases, with 9 bases remaining between them. From germline, CDR1 is MNHNY and CDR2 SVGAGI (reference sequence). The CDR3 has 13 amino acids. The CDR3 DNA is TGTGCCAGCAGGGGGGGCTCCACAGATACGCAGTATTTT. It is translated as CASRGGSTDTQYF.

The CDR3 protein is CASSQEVAQGSETQYF. CDR3 nucleotides: TGCGCCAGCAGCCAAGAAGTGGCACAGGGTTCGGAGACCCAGTACTTC. The gene calls are TRBV4-1 and TRBJ2-5, with TRBD1 as a possible D gene (6 bases). CDR1 and CDR2 (germline): MGHRA, YSYEKL. Deletions cut 0 bases from V and 5 bases from J, with 16 bases between. This CDR3 spans 16 amino acids.

V is TRBV15 and J is TRBJ2-7; D ambiguous. The CDR3 totals 15 residues. Germline-derived CDR1 and CDR2 are LNHNV and YYDKDF (reference sequence). Trimming pared 0 bases from V and 2 bases from J, leaving 11 bases between. DNA for the CDR3: TGTGCCACCAGCAGAGAGGGCCAGGCTGCCTACGAGCAGTACTTC. Residues: CATSREGQAAYEQYF. Full variable domain (remainder filled in from reference TRBV15 and TRBJ2-7): DAMVIQNPRYQVTQFGKPVTLSCSQTLNHNVMYWYQQKSSQAPKLLFHYYDKDFNNEADTPDNFQSRRPNTSFCFLDIRSPGLGDTAMYLCATSREGQAAYEQYFGPGTRLTVT.

This chain uses TRBV12-5 with TRBJ2-1, with 13 bases lining up with TRBD2. V was clipped by 1 base and J by 9 bases; unmatched bases: 3. The V gene's germline CDR1 is LGHNT and CDR2 FRNRAP. This CDR3 region has 15 residues. CDR3 bases: TGTGCTAGTGGTTTGGAACTAGCGGGAGGGCGTGAGCAGTTCTTC. Amino acid sequence: CASGLELAGGREQFF.

The chain recombines TRBV19 with TRBJ1-5; D uncertain. This CDR3 has 12 amino acids. Germline V gives CDR1 LNHDA, CDR2 SQIVND (reference sequence). Trimming shortened V by 3 bases and J by 12 bases, and 12 bases separated the two germline ends. This CDR3 is CASSILSGIQHF. CDR3 coding DNA: TGTGCCAGTAGTATCTTATCCGGAATCCAGCATTTT.

This clonotype was observed a handful of times. CDR3 coding DNA: TGCAGTGCTAGAGAACCGGGTTTGAGGAGTTTCTTT. Residues: CSAREPGLRSFF. V gene TRBV20-1 combines with J gene TRBJ1-1; D is undetermined. The germline CDR1 and CDR2 sequences are DFQATT and SNEGSKA (reference sequence). The CDR3 extends over 12 amino acids. Trimming removed 0 bases from V and 13 bases from J, with 15 bases in between.

This clonotype was picked up many times. V usage is TRBV4-1 and J usage is TRBJ1-1; perhaps TRBD1 as D (5 bases). The CDR3 is 13 amino acids. The germline CDR1 and CDR2 sequences are MGHRA and YSYEKL. The V end lost 1 base, the J end lost 11 bases, and 14 bases lay between the germline ends. CDR3 sequence (DNA): TGCGCCAGCAGCCAAGGGGGGGGAACGGTGGCTTTCTTT. Translation gives CASSQGGGTVAFF.